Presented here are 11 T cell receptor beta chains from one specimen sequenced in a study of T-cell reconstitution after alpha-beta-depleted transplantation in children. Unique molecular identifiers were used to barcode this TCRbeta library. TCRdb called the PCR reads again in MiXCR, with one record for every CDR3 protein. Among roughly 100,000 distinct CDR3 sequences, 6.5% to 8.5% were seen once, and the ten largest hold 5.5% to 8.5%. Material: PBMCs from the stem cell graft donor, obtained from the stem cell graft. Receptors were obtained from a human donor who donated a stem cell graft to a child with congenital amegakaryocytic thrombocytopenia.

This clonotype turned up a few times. The CDR3 DNA reads as TGTGCCAGCAGCGAGGACAGGGGGAGGAACACTGAAGCTTTCTTT. It specifies CASSEDRGRNTEAFF. The V call is TRBV2, the J call TRBJ1-1; 10 positions match TRBD1. The V segment lost 6 bases and the J segment 1 base; nucleotides outside the gene matches: 5. The CDR3 covers 15 residues. CDR1 and CDR2 from the germline V gene are SNHLY and FYNNEI. Looking up the rest from reference TRBV2 and TRBJ1-1 gives the full variable domain: EPEVTQTPSHQVTQMGQEVILRCVPISNHLYFYWYRQILGQKVEFLVSFYNNEISEKSEIFDDQFSVERPDGSNFTLKIRSTKLEDSAMYFCASSEDRGRNTEAFFGQGTRLTVV.

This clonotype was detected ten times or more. CDR3 bases: TGCGCCAGCAGCTTGGTGGGGCTAGACTCAGATACGCAGTATTTT. Its protein is CASSLVGLDSDTQYF. The chain couples TRBV5-1 to TRBJ2-3; D is perhaps TRBD1 (5 bases). Trimming cost V 0 bases and J 4 bases, with 12 bases left between them. This CDR3 spans 15 amino acids. In germline, CDR1 is SGHRS, CDR2 YFSETQ.

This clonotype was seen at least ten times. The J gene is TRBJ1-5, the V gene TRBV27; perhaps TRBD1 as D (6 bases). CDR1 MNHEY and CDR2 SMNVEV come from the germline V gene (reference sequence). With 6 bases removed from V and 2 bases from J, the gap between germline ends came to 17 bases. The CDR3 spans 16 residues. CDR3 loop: CASSPGPGARNQPQHF. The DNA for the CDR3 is TGTGCCAGCAGCCCAGGACCGGGGGCGCGCAATCAGCCCCAGCATTTT.

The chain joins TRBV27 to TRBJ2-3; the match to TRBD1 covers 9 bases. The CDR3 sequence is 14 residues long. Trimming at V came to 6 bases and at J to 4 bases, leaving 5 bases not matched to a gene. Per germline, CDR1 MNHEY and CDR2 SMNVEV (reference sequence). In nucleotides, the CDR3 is TGTGCCAGCAGAAGACGACAGGGGGCAGATACGCAGTATTTT. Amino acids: CASRRRQGADTQYF.

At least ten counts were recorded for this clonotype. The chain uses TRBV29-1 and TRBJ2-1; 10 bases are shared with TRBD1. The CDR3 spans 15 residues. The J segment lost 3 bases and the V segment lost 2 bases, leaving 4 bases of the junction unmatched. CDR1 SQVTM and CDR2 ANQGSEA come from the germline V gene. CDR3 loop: CSVEMTGGNYNEQFF. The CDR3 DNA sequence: TGCAGCGTTGAAATGACAGGGGGCAACTACAATGAGCAGTTCTTC.

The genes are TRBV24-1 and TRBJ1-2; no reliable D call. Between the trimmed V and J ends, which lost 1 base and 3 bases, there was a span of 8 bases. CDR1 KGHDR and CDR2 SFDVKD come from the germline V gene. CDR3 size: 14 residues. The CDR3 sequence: CATSDLLHDYGYTF. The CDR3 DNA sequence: TGTGCCACCAGTGATTTACTACATGACTATGGCTACACCTTC.

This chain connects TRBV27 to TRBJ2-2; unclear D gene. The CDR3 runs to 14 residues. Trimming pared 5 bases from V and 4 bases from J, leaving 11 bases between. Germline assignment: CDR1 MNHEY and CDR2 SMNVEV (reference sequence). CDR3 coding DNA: TGTGCCAGCAGTAAGCCGCTAGGCACCGGGGAGCTGTTTTTT. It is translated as CASSKPLGTGELFF.

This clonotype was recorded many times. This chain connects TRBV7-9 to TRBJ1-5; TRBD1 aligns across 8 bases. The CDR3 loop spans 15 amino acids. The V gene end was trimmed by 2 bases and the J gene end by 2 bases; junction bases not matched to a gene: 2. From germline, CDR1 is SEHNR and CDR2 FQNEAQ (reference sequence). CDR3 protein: CASSLSGGGNQPQHF. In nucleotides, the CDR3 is TGTGCCAGCAGCTTATCAGGGGGCGGCAATCAGCCCCAGCATTTT.

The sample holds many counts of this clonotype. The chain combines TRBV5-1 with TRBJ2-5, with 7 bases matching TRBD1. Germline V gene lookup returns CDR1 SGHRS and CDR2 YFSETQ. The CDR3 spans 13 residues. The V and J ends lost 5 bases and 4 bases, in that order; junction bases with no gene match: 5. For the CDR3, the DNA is TGCGCCAGCAGAGCGACAGGGCCAGAGACCCAGTACTTC. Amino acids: CASRATGPETQYF.

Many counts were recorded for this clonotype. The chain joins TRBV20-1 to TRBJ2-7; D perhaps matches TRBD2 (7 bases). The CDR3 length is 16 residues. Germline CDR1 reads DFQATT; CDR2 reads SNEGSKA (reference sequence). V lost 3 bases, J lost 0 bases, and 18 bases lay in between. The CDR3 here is CSASGASGGPSYEQYF. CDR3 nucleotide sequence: TGCAGTGCTAGTGGTGCCTCCGGGGGGCCCTCCTACGAGCAGTACTTC.

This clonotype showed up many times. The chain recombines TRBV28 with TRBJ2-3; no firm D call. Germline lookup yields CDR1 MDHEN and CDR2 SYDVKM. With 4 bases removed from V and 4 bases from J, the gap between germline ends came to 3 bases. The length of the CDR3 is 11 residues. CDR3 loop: CASSSPDTQYF. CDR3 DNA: TGTGCCAGCAGTTCCCCAGATACGCAGTATTTT. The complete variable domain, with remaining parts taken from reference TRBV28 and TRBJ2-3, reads DVKVTQSSRYLVKRTGEKVFLECVQDMDHENMFWYRQDPGLGLRLIYFSYDVKMKEKGDIPEGYSVSREKKERFSLILESASTNQTSMYLCASSSPDTQYFGPGTRLTVL.